This T cell receptor (beta chain) was identified during a study of patients and donors after allogeneic stem cell transplantation. TCRdb processed the RT-PCR reads anew with MiXCR; each CDR3 protein has one entry. The sample includes fewer than 180,000 distinct CDR3 sequences, approximately 35% of them seen just once. V gave up 2 bases and J gave up 0 bases; unmatched junction bases: 15. The CDR3 totals 19 residues. Germline V gene sequence: CDR1 SGHTA, CDR2 FQGNSA. The gene calls are TRBV7-2 and TRBJ2-5; TRBD1 matches 7 bases. The TCR sequence derives from a human donor who was either an allogeneic HSCT recipient or a stem cell or donor lymphocyte infusion donor (not recorded which). It is not recorded whose cells these are; they may come from a transplant donor. Sequenced input: blood, either unsorted or a sorted T cell fraction (not recorded which). CDR3 amino acids: CASSLPGQLLPSYQETQYF. CDR3 DNA: TGTGCCAGCAGCTTACCGGGACAGCTACTACCATCGTACCAAGAGACCCAGTACTTC.